Listed below are T cell receptor beta chains from one sample, sequenced in a study of T cells in Graves' hyperthyroidism and ophthalmopathy. TCRdb reprocessed the multiplex PCR reads via MiXCR and lists one record per CDR3 protein. The sample has some 720,000 distinct CDR3 sequences; roughly 15% are singletons. Sequenced sample: blood. The source of these receptors is a young man with Graves' hyperthyroidism. CDR3s include the opening cysteine and the closing phenylalanine or tryptophan. D genes are given only for firm matches. Clone size appears in some rows only: once, few, many, or a class for an expanded clone.

TRBJ1-1 | many | TRBV30 | NA | TGTGCCTGGACCAGGACGGCGGACACTGAAGCTTTCTTT | CAWTRTADTEAFF
TRBJ1-4 | few | TRBV19 | NA | TGTGCCACCCGTGCAACTAATGAAAAACTGTTTTTT | CATRATNEKLFF
TRBJ2-5 | few | TRBV19 | NA | TGTGCCAGTAGTACCCCTGGATTTGGCCAAGAGACCCAGTACTTC | CASSTPGFGQETQYF
TRBJ2-7 | NA | TRBV28 | NA | TGTGCCAGCAGTTTTATTCCAGGACTCAGCTCCTACGAGCAGTACTTC | CASSFIPGLSSYEQYF
TRBJ2-3 | NA | TRBV6-1 | NA | TGTGCCAGCACCGATCACGCGGGAGATACGCAGTATTTT | CASTDHAGDTQYF
TRBJ2-1 | many | TRBV5-1 | TRBD2 | TGCGCCAGCAGCAAACTAGCGGTAGGAGGCAATGAGCAGTTCTTC | CASSKLAVGGNEQFF
TRBJ1-1 | many | TRBV12-3/TRBV12-4 | TRBD1 | TGTGCCAGCAGTTCAGACAGGGGGCGAGGGCCTGGAGGCACTGAAGCTTTCTTT | CASSSDRGRGPGGTEAFF
TRBJ2-7 | few | TRBV4-1 | NA | TGCGCCAGCAGCTCAAGGCCAGGATCCGAGCAGTACTTC | CASSSRPGSEQYF
TRBJ1-3 | few | TRBV4-3 | TRBD1 | TGCGCCAGCAGCCATCGCGGGACAGGAACTTCTCGAAACACCATATATTTT | CASSHRGTGTSRNTIYF
TRBJ1-1 | many | TRBV18 | NA | TGTGCCAGCTCACCCTATCCCCCATCCTTGAACACTGAAGCTTTCTTT | CASSPYPPSLNTEAFF
TRBJ1-5 | once | TRBV28 | NA | TGTGCCAGCAGTTCGCCTTTGGAGCCCCAGCATTTT | CASSSPLEPQHF
TRBJ2-1 | NA | TRBV12-3/TRBV12-4 | TRBD2 | TGTGCCAGCAGTAACCCCCCTAGCGGAAGTATGCAGCAGTTCTTC | CASSNPPSGSMQQFF
TRBJ2-7 | few | TRBV4-2 | NA | TGTGCCAGCAGCCAAGCCGGACCCATCTACGAGCAGTACTTC | CASSQAGPIYEQYF
TRBJ2-4 | NA | TRBV11-3 | NA | TGTGCCAGCAGCTCTATCAGGGAAAACATTCAGTACTTC | CASSSIRENIQYF
TRBJ2-5 | NA | TRBV19 | NA | TGTGCCAGTAGTATAGGCAGGCCAAAGGGGGAGACCCAGTACTTC | CASSIGRPKGETQYF
TRBJ1-5 | NA | TRBV2 | NA | TGTGCCAGCAGTGAATTCCGGTTGGGGGATCAGCCCCAGCATTTT | CASSEFRLGDQPQHF
TRBJ2-1 | NA | TRBV20-1 | NA | TGCAGTGCCCGGCAAGAGACCCAGTTCTTC | CSARQETQFF
TRBJ1-4 | NA | TRBV11-2 | NA | TGTGCCAGCAGCTTAGATAGCAGGGTTGAAAAACTGTTTTTT | CASSLDSRVEKLFF
TRBJ2-5 | few | TRBV7-3 | TRBD1 | TGTGCCAGCAGCCTAGGGACAGGGGAGGGAGAGACCCAGTACTTC | CASSLGTGEGETQYF
TRBJ2-1 | NA | TRBV28 | NA | TGTGCCAGCAGTTTCCTCCGGACCTCCCACAATGAGCAGTTCTTC | CASSFLRTSHNEQFF
TRBJ1-1 | NA | TRBV19 | NA | TGTGCCAGTAGTATCGGAGTAGGGTTTATCGCTGAAGCTTTCTTT | CASSIGVGFIAEAFF
TRBJ2-1 | many | TRBV30 | NA | TGTGCCTGGTTTAATTACAATGAGCAGTTCTTC | CAWFNYNEQFF
TRBJ1-2 | NA | TRBV11-2 | NA | TGTGCCAGCAGCCGTGACCCCGGCCTCTACTATGGCTACACCTTC | CASSRDPGLYYGYTF
TRBJ2-7 | many | TRBV6-2/TRBV6-3 | NA | TGTGCCAGGGAGGCGGACCGCTACGAGCAGTACTTC | CAREADRYEQYF
TRBJ2-5 | NA | TRBV29-1 | TRBD1 | TGCAGCGTTGAAGATGGCAGGGGGCAGGAGACCCAGTACTTC | CSVEDGRGQETQYF
TRBJ1-6 | NA | TRBV10-3 | NA | TGTGCCATCAGTCCGAAGGGCCCTTCTTCACCCCTCCACTTT | CAISPKGPSSPLHF
TRBJ2-3 | many | TRBV28 | NA | TGTGCCAGCAGGGCGAGAAGTCCCACAGATACGCAGTATTTT | CASRARSPTDTQYF
TRBJ1-3 | NA | TRBV19 | TRBD1 | TGTGCCAGTACTGGAGCAGGGGGACACTCAAACACCATATATTTT | CASTGAGGHSNTIYF
TRBJ2-1 | many | TRBV6-1 | NA | TGTGCCAGCAGTGAAGCTTCGGGTAATGAGCAGTTCTTC | CASSEASGNEQFF
TRBJ1-1 | many | TRBV18 | TRBD1 | TGTGCCAGCTCACCTGCCTTGGGACAGATCACTGAAGCTTTCTTT | CASSPALGQITEAFF
TRBJ2-4 | NA | TRBV19 | NA | TGTGCCAGTGGCCGTGGCATTCAGTACTTC | CASGRGIQYF
TRBJ2-1 | few | TRBV12-3/TRBV12-4 | TRBD2 | TGTGCCAGCAGCTCCTGGAGAGACAGTTTTGAGCGGGATGGGCGTTGGGACAATGAGCAGTTCTTC | CASSSWRDSFERDGRWDNEQFF
TRBJ2-5 | NA | TRBV20-1 | TRBD1 | TGCAGTGCTAGAGCCGGGACAGGGTCGGAGACCCAGTACTTC | CSARAGTGSETQYF
TRBJ2-7 | few | TRBV5-6 | NA | TGTGCCAGCAGCCTTTTGGACCGCGCCTACGAGCAGTACTTC | CASSLLDRAYEQYF
TRBJ2-2 | few | TRBV5-4 | NA | TGTGCCAGCAGCTTTAGTGGGACCGGGGAGCTGTTTTTT | CASSFSGTGELFF
TRBJ2-7 | many | TRBV28 | NA | TGTGCCAGCAGTATCAGTGACTACGAGCAGTACTTC | CASSISDYEQYF
TRBJ2-1 | few | TRBV20-1 | TRBD2 | TGCAGTGCTTTAGCGGGAGGGGCCTACAATGGGCAGTTCTTC | CSALAGGAYNGQFF
TRBJ2-5 | NA | TRBV5-1 | NA | TGCGCCAGCGGAGGCACTGGGCGCCGAGAAGAGACCCAGTACTTC | CASGGTGRREETQYF
TRBJ1-2 | many | TRBV29-1 | TRBD1 | TGCAGCGTTGATGAACAGGGGAACTATGGCTACACCTTC | CSVDEQGNYGYTF
TRBJ2-1 | few | TRBV9 | NA | TGTGCCAGCAGCGTAGTGTCCAGGGGAGGCTACAATGAGCAGTTCTTC | CASSVVSRGGYNEQFF
TRBJ2-5 | few | TRBV20-1 | TRBD1 | TGCAGTGCTGCAACCGGGACAGGGGGCCTTCGGGAGACCCAGTACTTC | CSAATGTGGLRETQYF
TRBJ1-1 | NA | TRBV27 | TRBD1 | TGTGCCAGCAGTTTAAAGGGTACTGACAGGGGTCCTGAAGCTTTCTTT | CASSLKGTDRGPEAFF
TRBJ1-6 | many | TRBV2 | NA | TGTGCCAGCAGTGAAGCAGGGAGTAATTCACCCCTCCACTTT | CASSEAGSNSPLHF
TRBJ1-4 | many | TRBV30 | NA | TGTGCCTGCACAACAGGGAGTTCAGTAACTAATGAAAAACTGTTTTTT | CACTTGSSVTNEKLFF
TRBJ1-2 | many | TRBV20-1 | NA | TGCAGTGCTAGAGATTCGACAGAGCCCAAGAGATACACCTTC | CSARDSTEPKRYTF
TRBJ2-7 | NA | TRBV27 | NA | TGTGCCAGCAGTCCCCGACAGTTCTACGAGCAGTACTTC | CASSPRQFYEQYF
TRBJ1-6 | many | TRBV28 | NA | TGTGCCAGCAGCCTCGGGGTGTCGGGGGGTTATTCACCCCTCCACTTT | CASSLGVSGGYSPLHF
TRBJ1-5 | NA | TRBV29-1 | NA | TGCAGCGTTAGCGACGGGGGTTATAGCAATCAGCCCCAGCATTTT | CSVSDGGYSNQPQHF
TRBJ2-7 | few | TRBV5-6 | NA | TGTGCCAGCAGCGTTGCTGGGGCAAGCAACGAGCAGTACTTC | CASSVAGASNEQYF
TRBJ2-7 | many | TRBV18 | TRBD1 | TGTGCCAGCTCACCGCGACAGGGGGTCCACGAGCAGTACTTC | CASSPRQGVHEQYF
TRBJ2-1 | few | TRBV6-2/TRBV6-3 | NA | TGTGCCAGCAGTTACTCGACCGGGAGTAGCAATGAGCAGTTCTTC | CASSYSTGSSNEQFF
TRBJ2-1 | many | TRBV11-2 | NA | TGTGCCAGCAGCTTCCGAGAGCTGCCCTACAATGAGCAGTTCTTC | CASSFRELPYNEQFF
TRBJ1-2 | NA | TRBV7-8 | NA | TGTGCCAGCAGCGGCCGGGACACCTATGGCTACACCTTC | CASSGRDTYGYTF
TRBJ1-5 | NA | TRBV4-1 | NA | TGCGCCAGCAGCCCCACCACACGTGCGGTTGGACAGCCCCAGCATTTT | CASSPTTRAVGQPQHF
TRBJ2-7 | few | TRBV5-1 | NA | TGCGCCAGCACCCCACCGAGCTCCTACGAGCAGTACTTC | CASTPPSSYEQYF
TRBJ1-1 | once | TRBV7-2 | NA | TGTGCCAGCCTTGAGGAGGAATACACTGAAGCTTTCTTT | CASLEEEYTEAFF
TRBJ2-7 | many | TRBV27 | NA | TGTGCCAGCAGTCCCCCAATTGGTCAGGGGAGGACCTACGAGCAGTACTTC | CASSPPIGQGRTYEQYF
TRBJ2-3 | few | TRBV20-1 | NA | TGCAGTGCTAGAGATTCGGCCTTTGCGCAGTATTTT | CSARDSAFAQYF
TRBJ2-6 | many | TRBV28 | NA | TGTGCCAGCAAACACAGGGTTCAAGGGGCCAACGTCCTGACTTTC | CASKHRVQGANVLTF